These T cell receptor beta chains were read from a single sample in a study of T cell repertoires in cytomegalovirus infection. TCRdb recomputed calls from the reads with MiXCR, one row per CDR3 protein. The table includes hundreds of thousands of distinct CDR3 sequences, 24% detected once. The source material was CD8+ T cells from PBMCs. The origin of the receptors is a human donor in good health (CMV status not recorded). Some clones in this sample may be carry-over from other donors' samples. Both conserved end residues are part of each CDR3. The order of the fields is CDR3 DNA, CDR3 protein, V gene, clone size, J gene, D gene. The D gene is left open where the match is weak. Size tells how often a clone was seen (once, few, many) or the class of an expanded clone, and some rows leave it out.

cdr3_nt: TGTGCCAGCACCCCGGATGTCTTCTATGGGACAGATACGCAGTATTTT
cdr3_aa: CASTPDVFYGTDTQYF
v_call: TRBV2
clone_size: .
j_call: TRBJ2-3
d_call: .

cdr3_nt: TGTGCCAGCAGCTTATTCCGGGGAGGTAATGAGCAGTTCTTC
cdr3_aa: CASSLFRGGNEQFF
v_call: TRBV7-9
clone_size: few
j_call: TRBJ2-1
d_call: .

cdr3_nt: TGTGCCAGCAGCTTGGGCAGGGTCCCGGGAGACGAGCAGTTCTTC
cdr3_aa: CASSLGRVPGDEQFF
v_call: TRBV5-5
clone_size: .
j_call: TRBJ2-1
d_call: .

cdr3_nt: TGTGCCAGCAGCCCAGATCCCGAGCAGTTCTTC
cdr3_aa: CASSPDPEQFF
v_call: TRBV7-2
clone_size: many
j_call: TRBJ2-1
d_call: .

cdr3_nt: TGCGCCAGCAGCTTCGGGGAAGGGTTGTGGAATGAGCAGTTCTTC
cdr3_aa: CASSFGEGLWNEQFF
v_call: TRBV5-1
clone_size: .
j_call: TRBJ2-1
d_call: .

cdr3_nt: TGTGCCAGCAGCCCGCTTTCGACAGGGATCTCCTACAATGAGCAGTTCTTC
cdr3_aa: CASSPLSTGISYNEQFF
v_call: TRBV7-9
clone_size: few
j_call: TRBJ2-1
d_call: TRBD1

cdr3_nt: TGTGCCAGCAGTCGGACAGGGAATCGCGACGAGCAGTACTTC
cdr3_aa: CASSRTGNRDEQYF
v_call: TRBV6-2/TRBV6-3
clone_size: few
j_call: TRBJ2-7
d_call: TRBD1

cdr3_nt: TGTGCCAGCAGCCCACCCACAGGAAGTCAGCCCCAGCATTTT
cdr3_aa: CASSPPTGSQPQHF
v_call: TRBV7-9
clone_size: .
j_call: TRBJ1-5
d_call: .

cdr3_nt: TGCAGTTACGGAGAGGGGGGGGCCGGGGGGACTGAAGCTTTCTTT
cdr3_aa: CSYGEGGAGGTEAFF
v_call: TRBV20-1
clone_size: few
j_call: TRBJ1-1
d_call: .

cdr3_nt: TGTGCCAGCAGCCCGGACAGGGGATTCGGCAATCAGCCCCAGCATTTT
cdr3_aa: CASSPDRGFGNQPQHF
v_call: TRBV7-2
clone_size: many
j_call: TRBJ1-5
d_call: TRBD1

cdr3_nt: TGTGCCAGCAGCCAAGATTACCGACAGGGTTCTGGTGAGCAGTTCTTC
cdr3_aa: CASSQDYRQGSGEQFF
v_call: TRBV14
clone_size: few
j_call: TRBJ2-1
d_call: TRBD1

cdr3_nt: TGTGCCAGCAGCCAGCCCCGCGACAACTATGGCTACACCTTC
cdr3_aa: CASSQPRDNYGYTF
v_call: TRBV3-1
clone_size: few
j_call: TRBJ1-2
d_call: .

cdr3_nt: TGTGCCAGCAGCTCTCCGGGACAGGGGCTTATGAACACTGAAGCTTTCTTT
cdr3_aa: CASSSPGQGLMNTEAFF
v_call: TRBV7-2
clone_size: .
j_call: TRBJ1-1
d_call: TRBD1

cdr3_nt: TGTGCCAGCAGCTTTTCGGGGTATGAGCAGTTCTTC
cdr3_aa: CASSFSGYEQFF
v_call: TRBV7-2
clone_size: many
j_call: TRBJ2-1
d_call: .

cdr3_nt: TGTGCCAGCAGTTTTCGGCTAGCGGGGGGGCCAGGAAACATTCAGTACTTC
cdr3_aa: CASSFRLAGGPGNIQYF
v_call: TRBV28
clone_size: many
j_call: TRBJ2-4
d_call: TRBD2

cdr3_nt: TGTGCCAGCAGACCCCTCGGAGGCGGCAACTATGGCTACACCTTC
cdr3_aa: CASRPLGGGNYGYTF
v_call: TRBV28
clone_size: few
j_call: TRBJ1-2
d_call: .

cdr3_nt: TGTGCCAGCAGCGTTAGGGGGCGCGACGAGCAGTACTTC
cdr3_aa: CASSVRGRDEQYF
v_call: TRBV9
clone_size: .
j_call: TRBJ2-7
d_call: TRBD1

cdr3_nt: TGTGCCAGCAGTCCCGACAGGAGCAATGAAAAACTGTTTTTT
cdr3_aa: CASSPDRSNEKLFF
v_call: TRBV28
clone_size: .
j_call: TRBJ1-4
d_call: .

cdr3_nt: TGTGCCAGCACCGCGGCTCCAATACATGGCTACACCTTC
cdr3_aa: CASTAAPIHGYTF
v_call: TRBV12-3/TRBV12-4
clone_size: many
j_call: TRBJ1-2
d_call: .

cdr3_nt: TGTGCCAGCAGCCCCCGGGCCGGGACAGGGGATCAGCCCCAGCATTTT
cdr3_aa: CASSPRAGTGDQPQHF
v_call: TRBV7-8
clone_size: many
j_call: TRBJ1-5
d_call: TRBD1

cdr3_nt: TGTGCCAGCAGTTTTAACCCGGACCTGGTCGAGCCCCAGCATTTT
cdr3_aa: CASSFNPDLVEPQHF
v_call: TRBV28
clone_size: .
j_call: TRBJ1-5
d_call: .

cdr3_nt: TGTGCCAGCAGCCCAGCTGGCAGGGAAGAAAAACTGTTTTTT
cdr3_aa: CASSPAGREEKLFF
v_call: TRBV14
clone_size: few
j_call: TRBJ1-4
d_call: .

cdr3_nt: TGTGCCAGCAGCTTATCGGAACAAGAGACCCAGTACTTC
cdr3_aa: CASSLSEQETQYF
v_call: TRBV7-6
clone_size: .
j_call: TRBJ2-5
d_call: .

cdr3_nt: TGTGCCAGCAGCTCTAATCCGGGGCCCTATAGCAATCAGCCCCAGCATTTT
cdr3_aa: CASSSNPGPYSNQPQHF
v_call: TRBV7-2
clone_size: many
j_call: TRBJ1-5
d_call: .

cdr3_nt: TGTGCCAGCATACGCGTTCTGGGGACAGGGGGCTTGGAGACCCAGTACTTC
cdr3_aa: CASIRVLGTGGLETQYF
v_call: TRBV7-8
clone_size: many
j_call: TRBJ2-5
d_call: TRBD1

cdr3_nt: TGTGCCAGCAGCCTGGGCCCGGACGCAGATACGCAGTATTTT
cdr3_aa: CASSLGPDADTQYF
v_call: TRBV28
clone_size: once
j_call: TRBJ2-3
d_call: .

cdr3_nt: TGTGCCAGCAGCTCCCCTGACCAGCCGACCCACTTT
cdr3_aa: CASSSPDQPTHF
v_call: TRBV7-9
clone_size: .
j_call: TRBJ1-6
d_call: .

cdr3_nt: TGTGCCAGCAGCTTGACAGGTGAAAATTCACCCCTCCACTTT
cdr3_aa: CASSLTGENSPLHF
v_call: TRBV7-6
clone_size: many
j_call: TRBJ1-6
d_call: .

cdr3_nt: TGCAGCGTTGAAGAGCGGGGGCGCACAGATACGCAGTATTTT
cdr3_aa: CSVEERGRTDTQYF
v_call: TRBV29-1
clone_size: few
j_call: TRBJ2-3
d_call: .